The clone carrying this T cell receptor (beta chain) was seen only a few times. Its antigen is not identified. This specimen comes from a study of T-cell reconstitution after alpha-beta-depleted transplantation in children. Unique molecular identifiers tagged the TCRbeta library. Each CDR3 protein is one row after TCRdb ran MiXCR on the PCR reads. The sample consists of fewer than 500,000 distinct CDR3 sequences, over 40% of them appearing once. CDR1 and CDR2 from the germline V gene are SQVTM and ANQGSEA. The CDR3 extends over 10 amino acids. Trimming cost V 5 bases and J 0 bases, with 1 base left between them. Study-wide results and limits: After transplant, high TCRbeta diversity at day 60 in some patients arose from surviving recipient T cells and thymic progenitors. At the one-year point after transplant, T-cell counts and TCRbeta diversity were found to come mostly from T cells that had been newly produced. Several hundred expanded graft clones reportedly supplied alpha-beta T cells about two months after transplant.

This receptor was taken from a girl aged 2-15 years with aplastic anemia, due to receive a stem cell transplant. The source material was PBMCs, sampled before TCRalphabeta/CD19-depleted stem cell transplant. The V and J genes are TRBV29-1 and TRBJ1-1; D remains ambiguous. DNA for the CDR3: TGCAGCGTTCTGAACACTGAAGCTTTCTTT. This gives the protein CSVLNTEAFF.